This T cell receptor beta chain stems from a study of CD8 T cells in Susac syndrome. Sequencing of TCR beta covered CD8+ and CD4+ T cells obtained from blood. While serving as controls, healthy donors were matched for age and sex. The CD8+ and CD4+ T cells were negatively isolated, with the TEMRA cells enriched by FACS. V lost 4 bases to trimming and J lost 3 bases, with 13 bases between them. CDR3 length: 15 amino acids. Germline CDR1 is SGHTA and CDR2 is FQGNSA. Random hexamers primed reverse transcription of about 0.5 to 1 ug RNA. TCRdb ran MiXCR on the immunoSEQ multiplex PCR reads and lists one entry per CDR3 protein. The sample contains around 140,000 distinct CDR3 sequences, roughly 94% of which appear only once.

This clonotype was obtained from a human donor in good health. Sequenced sample: CD4+ T cells from PBMCs. The chain has TRBV7-2 and TRBJ1-5; perhaps TRBD1 as D (6 bases). CDR3 sequence: CASSSLGGPNQPQHF. The DNA for the CDR3 is TGTGCCAGCAGCTCCCTGGGGGGCCCCAATCAGCCCCAGCATTTT.